These T cell receptor beta chains were read from a single sample in a study of CD8 T cells in ankylosing spondylitis. MiXCR, run by TCRdb on the 5' RACE reads, gives a single entry per CDR3 protein. The sample has about 400,000 distinct CDR3 sequences, about a fifth seen once. The sequencing input was blood, either unsorted or a sorted T cell fraction (not recorded which). The source is a male donor with ankylosing spondylitis. Each CDR3 is given with its conserved first and last residue. Fields, in order: V gene, J gene, CDR3 protein.

TRBV5-1	TRBJ2-1	CASSYRDPYNEQFF
TRBV29-1	TRBJ2-2	CSVGGGNTGELFF
TRBV7-6	TRBJ2-7	CASSLSGSQNEQYF
TRBV19	TRBJ2-1	CASSYTSGIKTNEQFF
TRBV4-3	TRBJ2-7	CASRQGVAGAYEQYF
TRBV6-6	TRBJ2-3	CASSFYDTQYF
TRBV11-1	TRBJ2-7	CASSSGTTGLAATYEQYF
TRBV14	TRBJ1-2	CASSQTANWGYTF
TRBV29-1	TRBJ2-1	CSVPLDPDYYNEQFF
TRBV7-2	TRBJ1-2	CASSHPENYGYTF
TRBV7-6	TRBJ2-1	CASSLAFGSETSGRNEQFF
TRBV20-1	TRBJ2-1	CSAGRGTNNNEQFF
TRBV27	TRBJ2-7	CASSGRQGDPYEQYF
TRBV19	TRBJ1-2	CASSIPGIYGYTF
TRBV6-1	TRBJ2-1	CASSELFVGPNNEQFF
TRBV29-1	TRBJ2-7	CSVVFTGRGEQYF
TRBV7-3	TRBJ2-1	CASSLPGAGGYNEQFF
TRBV6-1	TRBJ2-5	CASTNSYETQYF
TRBV24-1	TRBJ1-2	CATSSSHGDYTF
TRBV12-3/TRBV12-4	TRBJ1-6	CASSPTPRDNLHF
TRBV12-3/TRBV12-4	TRBJ1-2	CASIINGGNGYTF
TRBV20-1	TRBJ1-2	CSARLTGGGGYTF
TRBV11-3	TRBJ2-7	CASSDRDGSYEQYF
TRBV12-3/TRBV12-4	TRBJ1-1	CASSLGTGMAATEAFF
TRBV19	TRBJ2-7	CASSPLAGAFYEQYF
TRBV20-1	TRBJ2-5	CSARDRQGAGETQYF
TRBV20-1	TRBJ1-2	CSASRDRYGYTF
TRBV15	TRBJ2-2	CATSPGGSRELFF
TRBV24-1	TRBJ2-2	CATSVFGGELFF
TRBV2	TRBJ1-5	CASRGGQNSNQPQHF
TRBV29-1	TRBJ1-1	CSVFGTAYTEAFF
TRBV20-1	TRBJ2-1	CSASGLGLYNEQFF
TRBV20-1	TRBJ2-1	CSAQTGAYNEQFF
TRBV12-3/TRBV12-4	TRBJ2-7	CASSLIRDDSYEQYF
TRBV7-9	TRBJ2-2	CASSLASGTGELFF
TRBV29-1	TRBJ2-5	CSVAGTKRTQETQYF
TRBV12-3/TRBV12-4	-	CASSLVVGEQYF
TRBV7-9	TRBJ2-7	CASSAREIKRTYEQYF
TRBV7-6	TRBJ2-1	CASSPTGTPSYNEQFF
TRBV7-2	TRBJ2-2	CASSATPGTTTGELFF
TRBV24-1	TRBJ2-1	CATSGPDGSYNEQFF